This T cell receptor (beta chain) was documented in a study of T-cell memory formation after mild COVID-19 (dated by TCRdb to 2020 to 2022). Background on the whole study: Most TCR sequence clusters were specific to one of the two donors. T-cell clones expanding and contracting after mild COVID-19 in a couple of donors were tracked by longitudinal TCRalpha and TCRbeta repertoire sequencing. The cohort was made up of two young adult volunteers, one female and one male, who were previously healthy. General study outcomes and caveats: Clones that contracted from day 15 to 85 showed balanced CD4/CD8 phenotypes, whereas a second wave of clones that expanded from day 15 to 37 leaned towards CD4+. Some responding clones were detected in pre-infection memory, suggesting pre-existing cross-reactive memory T cells joined the SARS-CoV-2 response. The study included only a couple of mild cases, and larger cohorts that include severe cases with pre-infection samples were judged to be necessary. Contracting CD4+ clones appeared mostly in the CM and EM memory subsets, whereas CD8+ clones were enriched in EMRA. SARS-CoV-2 specificity was not confirmed for the second-wave clones peaking on day 37.

Regarding this clonotype: It has no known antigen specificity. No quality values exist for individual bases; no much larger clone is one base distant.

Unmatched junction bases come to 5, with V trimmed by 5 bases and J by 3 bases. Looking up the germline V gene (reference sequence) yields CDR1 MNHEY and CDR2 SMNVEV. Including the terminal cysteine and phenylalanine, the CDR3 comprises 15 residues. The only DNA kept is the CDR3, 45 bases in frame from the first base. Ficoll-Paque density gradient centrifugation was used to isolate PBMCs. The reads were generated on an Illumina NovaSeq 6000. cDNA libraries for TCRalpha and TCRbeta were prepared by 5'RACE using constant-segment primers, with sample barcodes and unique molecular identifiers added. RNA was extracted from every sample with Trizol reagent. The libraries were amplified in two PCR steps, and the second step added a second sample barcode and Illumina TruSeq adapters. The libraries were sequenced on an Illumina NovaSeq using 2 x 150 bp paired-end reads. As for the authors' bioinformatics: The reads were demultiplexed and collapsed into UMI-guided consensus sequences using migec v1.2.7. Using mixcr v2.1.11, UMI consensuses were aligned to TRA and TRB V and J templates and then assembled into clonotypes. Expanded or contracted clonotypes were those called significant by both edgeR and NoisET, with noise models trained on biological replicates. For edgeR calls, the thresholds were a false discovery rate-adjusted p below 0.01 and a log2 fold-change of 1. As an exploratory analysis of dynamics, max-normalized trajectories of the 1000 most abundant clonotypes were examined by PCA with hierarchical clustering. Separately sequenced CD4+ and CD8+ repertoires were used to assign a CD4 or CD8 phenotype to each responding clone. The raw public reads went through TCRdb reprocessing: fastp at Q25, MiXCR clone calling, in-frame beta chains kept. Rows are unified per CDR3 protein, each entry keeping the most common DNA and genes. The V and J calls come from TCRdb's annotation, not from the publication. The sample records about 81,000 distinct CDR3 sequences, around 25% of which are singletons. Clones ranked in the top ten supply under 55% of the sample.

The sequence was collected from a man between 18 and 29 years old who had mild COVID-19 (a few samples of this study predate the infection). The sample titles of this study are shuffled in the database, so cell type and time point are left out; the donor was told from shared clones. Sequenced sample: PBMCs or a T cell subset sorted from them (not recorded which). The V gene is TRBV27 and the J gene is TRBJ1-3; TRBD1 fits 9 bases in the junction. For the CDR3, the sequence is CASSQDRGYGNTIYF. The DNA sequence follows: TGTGCCAGCAGTCAGGACAGGGGATATGGAAACACCATATATTTT.